This TCR beta chain derives from a study of CD8 T cells in Susac syndrome. Study observations and caveats: Peak Susac CD8+ clonal expansion occurred in TEMRA cells and active patients.

Reverse transcription used roughly 0.45 to 1 ug RNA and random hexamers. From the immunoSEQ multiplex PCR reads, TCRdb called clonotypes with MiXCR, one entry per CDR3 protein. The sample records around 100,000 distinct CDR3 sequences, approximately 95% being singletons. Germline values: CDR1 PRHDT, CDR2 FYEKMQ (reference sequence). This CDR3 region has 18 residues. J was trimmed by 0 bases and V by 4 bases; bases with no gene match: 3. TEMRA cells were FACS-enriched, unlike CD8+ and CD4+ T cells, which were negatively isolated. As regards this clonotype: Its antigen is unknown.

The chain combines TRBV13 with TRBJ2-1; 16 bases fit TRBD2. The clonotype was recovered from a human donor with Susac syndrome. The sample taken for sequencing was CD8+ T cells from PBMCs. DNA for the CDR3: TGTGCCAGCAGCTCGGGACTAGCGGGAGGGAGCTCCTACAATGAGCAGTTCTTC. Residues: CASSSGLAGGSSYNEQFF.